Listed here are 28 T cell receptor beta chains from one sample, sequenced in a study of control samples from healthy donors and cancer patients. The repertoire was sequenced with immunoSEQ multiplex PCR; TCRdb's copy has only in-frame clones and lacks some. The data contain approximately 88,000 clones, just over 90% of them seen just once; the ten biggest clones take up 0.85% to 1%. The material sequenced was blood. Every receptor here comes from a woman under 40 in good health.

The V and J genes are TRBV19 and TRBJ1-1; 8 bases align to TRBD1. The CDR3 has 14 residues. V lost 5 bases and J lost 7; bases outside the gene matches: 9. CDR1 LNHDA and CDR2 SQIVND come from the germline V gene (reference sequence). Written as DNA, the CDR3 is TGTGCCAGTAGTGCGACAGGGGTTAGGGGTGAAGCTTTCTTT. It yields the protein CASSATGVRGEAFF.

This chain connects TRBV14 to TRBJ1-4, with TRBD1 matching over 8 bases. The CDR3 spans 14 residues. J lost 8 bases, V lost 3 bases, and 5 bases had no gene match. Looked up from germline, CDR1 is SGHDN and CDR2 is FVKESK. CDR3 DNA sequence: TGTGCCAGCAGCCAGCGACAGGGGCGCGAAAAACTGTTTTTT. It is translated as CASSQRQGREKLFF.

A few counts support this clone. This chain joins TRBV28 and TRBJ1-1, with D maybe TRBD1 (6 bases). Germline CDR1 and CDR2: MDHEN and SYDVKM. The CDR3 is 14 residues long. Between the trimmed V and J ends, which lost 2 bases and 6 bases, there was a span of 13 bases. The DNA of the CDR3 is TGTGCCAGCAGTTTAGATCAGCGGGGGCCTGAAGCTTTCTTT. Translation: CASSLDQRGPEAFF.

Details on this clone: Other DNA sequences in the sample encode the same CDR3. The chain combines TRBV9 with TRBJ2-5; TRBD2 agrees at 7 bases. Unmatched junction bases numbered 2, after V lost 0 bases and J lost 0 bases. The CDR3 contains 15 residues. Germline assignment: CDR1 SGDLS and CDR2 YYNGEE. The CDR3 DNA reads TGTGCCAGCAGCGTAGGAGCGGGGAACCAAGAGACCCAGTACTTC. It specifies CASSVGAGNQETQYF.

This chain links TRBV7-8 with TRBJ2-1; D gene unclear. CDR3 length: 13 amino acids. V lost 5 bases, J lost 7 bases, and 12 bases lay in between. From germline, CDR1 is SGHVS and CDR2 FQNEAQ. CDR3 sequence: CASSRTQWNEQFF. The CDR3 DNA is TGTGCCAGCAGCCGGACCCAATGGAATGAGCAGTTCTTC.

V gene TRBV7-9 combines with J gene TRBJ1-2; TRBD1 matches 8 bases. V lost 5 bases and J lost 6; bases outside the gene matches: 11. Germline V gives CDR1 SEHNR, CDR2 FQNEAQ (reference sequence). The CDR3 is 15 residues long. CDR3 region: CASSPGQGKVNGYTF. The CDR3 DNA reads TGTGCCAGCAGCCCTGGACAGGGAAAGGTAAATGGCTACACCTTC.

The chain combines TRBV28 with TRBJ2-7; the match to TRBD1 covers 7 bases. The CDR3 has 15 residues. V dropped 7 bases and J dropped 1; count of bases not matched to a gene: 10. The germline gives CDR1 MDHEN, CDR2 SYDVKM. CDR3 residues: CASIPVGQRSYEQYF. CDR3 coding DNA: TGTGCCAGCATTCCGGTGGGACAGAGATCCTACGAGCAGTACTTC. The entire variable domain, with the rest obtained from reference TRBV28 and TRBJ2-7, is as follows: DVKVTQSSRYLVKRTGEKVFLECVQDMDHENMFWYRQDPGLGLRLIYFSYDVKMKEKGDIPEGYSVSREKKERFSLILESASTNQTSMYLCASIPVGQRSYEQYFGPGTRLTVT.

The genes are TRBV7-2 and TRBJ2-1, with 12 bases lining up with TRBD2. The germline V gene has CDR1 SGHTA and CDR2 FQGNSA. Trimming removed 3 bases from V and 9 bases from J; junction bases left unmatched: 6. The CDR3 is 15 residues long. In nucleotides, the CDR3 is TGTGCCAGCAGCTTTACTAGCGGGGGGTTCAGTGAGCAGTTCTTC. It codes for CASSFTSGGFSEQFF.

V usage is TRBV15 and J usage is TRBJ1-2, with D possibly TRBD1 on 5 matching bases. Trimming stripped 8 bases from V and 6 bases from J, with 16 bases between. Germline V lookup: CDR1 LNHNV, CDR2 YYDKDF (reference sequence). The CDR3 extends over 13 amino acids. CDR3 region: CATGPGFGHGYTF. In nucleotides, the CDR3 is TGTGCCACCGGTCCAGGGTTCGGGCATGGCTACACCTTC. Supplemented by reference TRBV15 and TRBJ1-2, the full variable domain reads DAMVIQNPRYQVTQFGKPVTLSCSQTLNHNVMYWYQQKSSQAPKLLFHYYDKDFNNEADTPDNFQSRRPNTSFCFLDIRSPGLGDTAMYLCATGPGFGHGYTFGSGTRLTVV.

The rearrangement uses TRBV15 and TRBJ2-7; 8 bases align to TRBD2. V was pared by 3 bases and J by 3 bases, with 4 bases of the junction left unmatched. Germline V gene lookup returns CDR1 LNHNV and CDR2 YYDKDF (reference sequence). This CDR3 comprises 14 residues. CDR3 sequence reads: CATSRGLEGYEQYF. CDR3 nucleotides: TGTGCCACCAGCAGGGGACTAGAAGGCTACGAGCAGTACTTC.

This clone was detected only once. The V and J genes are TRBV7-3 and TRBJ2-1; D might be TRBD1 (6 bases). Germline V gene sequence: CDR1 SGHTA, CDR2 FQGTGA. The V and J ends lost 5 bases and 7 bases respectively, with 18 bases between them. CDR3 length equals 15 residues. For the CDR3, the DNA is TGTGCCAGCAGCCCACAGGGTTCCTCGGGAAATGAGCAGTTCTTC. As protein: CASSPQGSSGNEQFF.

The chain combines TRBV5-1 with TRBJ2-3, with 10 nucleotides matching TRBD2. Trimming at V came to 0 bases and at J to 2 bases, leaving 3 bases not matched to a gene. In germline, CDR1 is SGHRS, CDR2 YFSETQ. This CDR3 has 16 amino acids. The CDR3 here is CASSLALAGATDTQYF. The CDR3 coding sequence is TGCGCCAGCAGCTTGGCCCTAGCGGGAGCCACAGATACGCAGTATTTT.

The chain uses TRBV5-1 and TRBJ2-1; no clear D gene. Germline CDR1 is SGHRS and CDR2 is YFSETQ. There are 15 residues in the CDR3. The ends were cut back, 4 bases at V and 6 bases at J, with 17 bases in the middle. The CDR3 sequence is CASSAASYAVNEQFF. The CDR3 DNA is TGCGCCAGCAGCGCCGCGTCCTATGCAGTCAATGAGCAGTTCTTC.

This rearrangement joins TRBV2 to TRBJ1-2; tentatively, D is TRBD1 (5 bases). This CDR3 has 15 amino acids. V was trimmed by 3 bases and J by 1 base, leaving 12 bases between them. Germline lookup yields CDR1 SNHLY and CDR2 FYNNEI. CDR3: CASSDPWGGNYGYTF. DNA of the CDR3: TGTGCCAGCAGTGACCCTTGGGGGGGTAACTATGGCTACACCTTC.

V and J are TRBV7-6 and TRBJ2-1; 11 nucleotides match TRBD2. This CDR3 region has 17 residues. Germline trimming cut 3 bases from V and 4 bases from J; bases unmatched to any gene: 8. Germline-derived CDR1 and CDR2 are SGHVS and FNYEAQ. CDR3 DNA: TGTGCCAGCAGCTTCGAAGCCGGGACTAGCGGATACAATGAGCAGTTCTTC. Its translation: CASSFEAGTSGYNEQFF. Together with reference TRBV7-6 and TRBJ2-1, the CDR3 gives the full variable domain: GAGVSQSPRYKVTKRGQDVALRCDPISGHVSLYWYRQALGQGPEFLTYFNYEAQQDKSGLPNDRFSAERPEGSISTLTIQRTEQRDSAMYRCASSFEAGTSGYNEQFFGPGTRLTVL.

This CDR3 reads CASTRTDLNTEAFF. In DNA form, the CDR3 reads TGTGCCAGTACCAGGACAGATTTGAACACTGAAGCTTTCTTT. The V gene is TRBV19, the J gene TRBJ1-1; maybe TRBD1 (6 bases). Trimming took off 7 bases at V and 0 bases at J, with 12 bases between the two ends. The CDR3 sequence is 14 residues long. Germline CDR1 reads LNHDA; CDR2 reads SQIVND (reference sequence).

The rearrangement uses TRBV28 and TRBJ2-1; the D is unclear. This CDR3 comprises 11 residues. Looked up from germline, CDR1 is MDHEN and CDR2 is SYDVKM. V lost 4 bases, J lost 15 bases, and 13 bases lay in between. CDR3 nucleotide sequence: TGTGCCAGCAGTTATGGTAGGGTGGCGTTCTTC. It is translated as CASSYGRVAFF.

The chain has TRBV12-3 or TRBV12-4 and TRBJ1-3; D is uncertain. This CDR3 is 12 amino acids long. V lost 6 bases and J lost 1, with 4 bases in between. The CDR3 loop is CASRRSGNTIYF. CDR3 in DNA: TGTGCCAGCAGACGTTCTGGAAACACCATATATTTT.

The chain combines TRBV18 with TRBJ2-7, with 10 bases lining up with TRBD2. Germline CDR1 is KGHSH and CDR2 is LQKENI. This CDR3 region has 16 residues. The V gene end was trimmed by 5 bases and the J gene end by 0 bases; junction bases not matched to a gene: 7. The DNA of the CDR3 is TGTGCCAGCTCAACTTATAGCGGGAGGTCCTCCTACGAGCAGTACTTC. This codes for CASSTYSGRSSYEQYF.

This sequence joins TRBV18 and TRBJ2-7, with 12 bases aligning to TRBD2. The CDR3 is 17 amino acids. Trimming took 0 bases from V and 4 from J; bases not matched to a gene: 7. CDR1 and CDR2 from the germline V gene are KGHSH and LQKENI. The CDR3 region has the DNA TGTGCCAGCTCACCACCCACTACCGGGACTAGCGGGTACGAGCAGTACTTC. Translating gives CASSPPTTGTSGYEQYF.

The V call is TRBV28, the J call TRBJ1-5; weak D call: TRBD1 (5 bases). The germline gives CDR1 MDHEN, CDR2 SYDVKM. V gave up 3 bases and J gave up 0 bases, with 18 bases separating them. The CDR3 covers 18 residues. This CDR3 is CASSFDRNQGHSNQPQHF. In DNA form, the CDR3 reads TGTGCCAGCAGTTTCGACAGAAATCAAGGGCATAGCAATCAGCCCCAGCATTTT.

The chain couples TRBV30 to TRBJ2-5; D call uncertain. V lost 3 bases and J lost 2, with 13 bases in between. CDR1 is GTSNPN, CDR2 SVGIG, per germline (reference sequence). The CDR3 contains 14 residues. For the CDR3, the DNA is TGTGCCTGGAGCTGGGTCCGGGTACAAGAGACCCAGTACTTC. Translation gives CAWSWVRVQETQYF.

The chain is built from TRBV7-9 and TRBJ1-3; the D is unclear. The CDR3 extends over 15 amino acids. V was trimmed by 5 bases and J by 0 bases, leaving 11 bases between them. From germline, CDR1 is SEHNR and CDR2 FQNEAQ (reference sequence). The chain's CDR3 is CASSRDANSGNTIYF. The CDR3 region has the DNA TGTGCCAGCAGCCGCGACGCCAACTCTGGAAACACCATATATTTT.

V usage is TRBV29-1 and J usage is TRBJ2-7; the match to TRBD1 covers 8 bases. The length of the CDR3 is 13 residues. The trim removed 7 bases at V and 3 bases at J, leaving 8 bases unmatched. The germline CDR1 and CDR2 sequences are SQVTM and ANQGSEA. Here the CDR3 reads CSAGPDRDYEQYF. The CDR3 nucleotides read TGCAGCGCTGGGCCGGACAGGGACTACGAGCAGTACTTC.

This chain joins TRBV6-5 and TRBJ1-1, with 9 bases matching TRBD1. V lost 6 bases, J lost 0 bases, and 5 bases stayed unmatched. The CDR3 length is 15 residues. CDR1 and CDR2 from the germline V gene are MNHEY and SVGAGI. Written as DNA, the CDR3 is TGTGCCAGCAGCTCAACAGGGGGCATGAACACTGAAGCTTTCTTT. Translating it yields CASSSTGGMNTEAFF.

The rearrangement joins TRBV28 to TRBJ2-6; 8 bases are shared with TRBD1. This CDR3 spans 15 amino acids. Looked up from germline, CDR1 is MDHEN and CDR2 is SYDVKM. J was trimmed by 3 bases and V by 6 bases; bases with no gene match: 4. DNA of the CDR3: TGTGCCAGCAGCCTCAGGGGGCGTGGGGCCAACGTCCTGACTTTC. As protein: CASSLRGRGANVLTF.

The table lists this clone with a few counts. The chain recombines TRBV24-1 with TRBJ1-1; TRBD1 aligns across 8 bases. The CDR3 totals 18 residues. CDR1 KGHDR and CDR2 SFDVKD come from the germline V gene. Unmatched junction bases numbered 15, after V lost 3 bases and J lost 4 bases. In DNA, the CDR3 is TGTGCCACCAGTGATCGGTCTCCAGGGGGCGGTTCGACCACTGAAGCTTTCTTT. Protein sequence: CATSDRSPGGGSTTEAFF.

This sequence joins TRBV24-1 and TRBJ2-5; possibly TRBD2 for D (6 bases). The CDR3 is 22 amino acids. The V gene's germline CDR1 is KGHDR and CDR2 SFDVKD. V was trimmed by 8 bases and J by 5 bases, leaving 41 bases between them. The CDR3 region is CATILPTRGGSLPRGYCETQYF. DNA of the CDR3: TGTGCCACCATCCTCCCTACGCGGGGAGGCAGTCTCCCGCGGGGATATTGTGAGACCCAGTACTTC.